A selection of T cell receptor beta chains follows, all from one sample in a study of sequential checkpoint blockade in melanoma. The assay was immunoSEQ multiplex PCR, and TCRdb's table has in-frame clones only and misses some. Found here are fewer than 35,000 clones, 70% to 90% of them singletons; the top ten hold roughly 23%. Sequenced here: CD8+ T cells sorted from blood (inferred from file names), sampled from a patient given nivolumab and ipilimumab in sequence. All receptors derive from a human donor with melanoma. CDR3s include the opening cysteine and the closing phenylalanine or tryptophan. Fields, in order: D gene, V gene, J gene, clone size, CDR3 DNA, CDR3 protein. The D gene is left open where the match is weak. Size tells how often a clone was seen (once, few, many) or the class of an expanded clone, and some rows leave it out.

d_call: TRBD1
v_call: TRBV9
j_call: TRBJ2-7
clone_size: NA
cdr3_nt: TGTGCCAGCAGCTCATGGACAGGTCAGGAGCAGTACTTC
cdr3_aa: CASSSWTGQEQYF

d_call: NA
v_call: TRBV11-2
j_call: TRBJ2-7
clone_size: NA
cdr3_nt: TGTGCCAGCAGCTTAGTTTTCGGGGGGCCTTACGAGCAGTACTTC
cdr3_aa: CASSLVFGGPYEQYF

d_call: NA
v_call: TRBV5-1
j_call: TRBJ2-7
clone_size: NA
cdr3_nt: TGCGCCAGCAGCTTGGCGGCGGGGAACCTATACGAGCAGTACTTC
cdr3_aa: CASSLAAGNLYEQYF

d_call: TRBD2
v_call: TRBV28
j_call: TRBJ2-7
clone_size: NA
cdr3_nt: TGTGCCAGCAGCCCCTATAGCGGGGGGGAGTACGAGCAGTACTTC
cdr3_aa: CASSPYSGGEYEQYF

d_call: NA
v_call: TRBV4-1
j_call: TRBJ2-5
clone_size: NA
cdr3_nt: TGCGCCAGCAGCCAACCGGAGACTTACCGGGAACAAGAGACCCAGTACTTC
cdr3_aa: CASSQPETYREQETQYF

d_call: NA
v_call: TRBV4-3
j_call: TRBJ2-7
clone_size: NA
cdr3_nt: TGCGCCAGCAGCCAAGATCTCAGGTCTTACTCGAGCTCCTACGAGCAGTACTTC
cdr3_aa: CASSQDLRSYSSSYEQYF

d_call: TRBD2
v_call: TRBV28
j_call: TRBJ2-7
clone_size: NA
cdr3_nt: TGTGCCAGCAGTCCCGCGGGGGGTTTCTACGAGCAGTACTTC
cdr3_aa: CASSPAGGFYEQYF

d_call: NA
v_call: TRBV7-2
j_call: TRBJ2-7
clone_size: NA
cdr3_nt: TGTGCCAGCAGCACGGCCTTGTATCTGCCTGACACACCGTACTTC
cdr3_aa: CASSTALYLPDTPYF

d_call: NA
v_call: TRBV9
j_call: TRBJ2-7
clone_size: NA
cdr3_nt: TGTGCCAGCAGCGAGGGGGGAGGGGGATACGAGCAGTACTTC
cdr3_aa: CASSEGGGGYEQYF

d_call: NA
v_call: TRBV9
j_call: TRBJ1-4
clone_size: NA
cdr3_nt: TGTGCCAGCAGCTCGGACAGCGTCGAAAAACTGTTTTTT
cdr3_aa: CASSSDSVEKLFF

d_call: NA
v_call: TRBV19
j_call: TRBJ2-4
clone_size: once
cdr3_nt: TGTGCCAGTACGGACTTGGGCATTCAGTACTTC
cdr3_aa: CASTDLGIQYF

d_call: TRBD2
v_call: TRBV15
j_call: TRBJ2-1
clone_size: NA
cdr3_nt: TGTGCCACCAGCTTAGGACTAGCGGCTTACAATGAGCAGTTCTTC
cdr3_aa: CATSLGLAAYNEQFF

d_call: TRBD2
v_call: TRBV19
j_call: TRBJ2-1
clone_size: NA
cdr3_nt: TGTGCCAGTACGCTCTGGGGGGGGAGCTCCTACAATGAGCAGTTCTTC
cdr3_aa: CASTLWGGSSYNEQFF

d_call: NA
v_call: TRBV4-3
j_call: TRBJ1-5
clone_size: NA
cdr3_nt: TGCGCCAGCAGCCCCCGAGCAGTCGAGGGCAATCAGCCCCAGCATTTT
cdr3_aa: CASSPRAVEGNQPQHF

d_call: TRBD1
v_call: TRBV7-9
j_call: TRBJ1-4
clone_size: once
cdr3_nt: TGTGCCAGCAGTCTATGGACAGGATGGGAACCTGAGAAACTGTTTTTT
cdr3_aa: CASSLWTGWEPEKLFF

d_call: NA
v_call: TRBV2
j_call: TRBJ2-1
clone_size: NA
cdr3_nt: TGTGCCAGCAGTGAGCGGAGGCAGGCAAGCTCCTACAATGAGCAGTTCTTC
cdr3_aa: CASSERRQASSYNEQFF

d_call: NA
v_call: TRBV10-3
j_call: TRBJ2-1
clone_size: NA
cdr3_nt: TGTGCCATAGGGGGGGCGAGGGATGAGCAGTTCTTC
cdr3_aa: CAIGGARDEQFF

d_call: NA
v_call: TRBV10-1
j_call: TRBJ2-1
clone_size: few
cdr3_nt: TGCGCCAGCAGTGAAGCCGGGACAATCAATGAGCAGTTCTTC
cdr3_aa: CASSEAGTINEQFF

d_call: NA
v_call: TRBV7-9
j_call: TRBJ2-1
clone_size: NA
cdr3_nt: TGTGCCAGCAGGGGGGGGCAGAACCCCTACAATGAGCAGTTCTTC
cdr3_aa: CASRGGQNPYNEQFF

d_call: TRBD1
v_call: TRBV19
j_call: TRBJ2-5
clone_size: NA
cdr3_nt: TGTGCCAGTAGTAGAACAGGGGGGAGAGAGACCCAGTACTTC
cdr3_aa: CASSRTGGRETQYF

d_call: TRBD1
v_call: TRBV11-3
j_call: TRBJ2-3
clone_size: NA
cdr3_nt: TGTGCCAGCAGCTCAATTCGGACAGGCCCAGATACGCAGTATTTT
cdr3_aa: CASSSIRTGPDTQYF

d_call: TRBD2
v_call: TRBV13
j_call: TRBJ2-1
clone_size: NA
cdr3_nt: TGTGCCAGCAGCGTCCAGCGGGAGTTCCACAATGAGCAGTTCTTC
cdr3_aa: CASSVQREFHNEQFF

d_call: NA
v_call: TRBV4-2
j_call: TRBJ2-5
clone_size: NA
cdr3_nt: TGTGCCAGCAGCCAAGGGGCAGGGCGCCAAGAGACCCAGTACTTC
cdr3_aa: CASSQGAGRQETQYF

d_call: TRBD2
v_call: TRBV28
j_call: TRBJ2-7
clone_size: few
cdr3_nt: TGTGCCAGCAGTTTCGCGGGAGGGATGAACGAGCAGTACTTC
cdr3_aa: CASSFAGGMNEQYF

d_call: TRBD1
v_call: TRBV4-2
j_call: TRBJ1-1
clone_size: NA
cdr3_nt: TGTGCCAGCAGCCAAGTCCCGGGACAGGGGGACACTGAAGCTTTCTTT
cdr3_aa: CASSQVPGQGDTEAFF

d_call: NA
v_call: TRBV19
j_call: TRBJ2-5
clone_size: NA
cdr3_nt: TGTGCCAGTAGTATGGAGGATGGAGAGACCCAGTACTTC
cdr3_aa: CASSMEDGETQYF

d_call: NA
v_call: TRBV27
j_call: TRBJ1-5
clone_size: NA
cdr3_nt: TGTGCCAGCAGTGTAAGGGGCGGCAATCAGCCCCAGCATTTT
cdr3_aa: CASSVRGGNQPQHF